This T cell receptor beta chain was documented in a study of a mutant IDH1 vaccine in newly diagnosed glioma. Whole-study context: Onset of vaccination occurred 4-6 weeks following radiotherapy alone, or with temozolomide cycles. Treated patients, averaging around 40 years, were about 60% male and roughly 38% female. Earlier therapy was either radiotherapy, temozolomide, or both, and most got both.

Only in-frame clones appear in the TCRdb table, and some are missing; sequencing was by immunoSEQ multiplex PCR. This sample has 60,000 to 100,000 clones; 85% occur once, and the top ten carry approximately 0.8%. This clone turned up a few times. What it binds is not known. The CDR3 sequence is 12 residues long. Trimming took off 10 bases at V and 7 bases at J, with 13 bases between the two ends. Germline CDR1 and CDR2: ENHRY and SYGVKD. Time point noted: week 23, last vaccination. Topical imiquimod was applied with each vaccine dose, which held 300 ug of mutant IDH1 20-mer peptide. Each donor presented with a new WHO grade 3 or 4 astrocytoma that tested IDH1-mutant and showed ATRX loss.

This specimen consisted of PBMCs, obtained from a glioma patient whose treatment included an IDH1 peptide vaccine. This clonotype was obtained from a woman aged 45-59 years with glioma. This sequence joins TRBV10-3 and TRBJ1-4, with a weak D call TRBD1 (5 bases). The CDR3 sequence: CAKDRPLEKLFF. CDR3 DNA: TGTGCCAAAGACAGACCACTTGAAAAACTGTTTTTT.